Following are 14 T cell receptor beta chains from one sample sequenced in a study of cytomegalovirus exposure and HLA in healthy donors. The PCR made use of 60 Vbeta and 13 Jbeta primers. The data were produced by immunoSEQ multiplex PCR, yet TCRdb's version contains in-frame clones alone and is incomplete. The table lists roughly 190,000 clones, around 83% of them singletons. Sequencing input: PBMCs. These receptors were taken from a man aged 35-49 years in good health and CMV-seropositive.

The CDR3 region has the DNA TGTGCCAGCAGCACCAGCGGGGGGAGCTACGAGCAGTACTTC. It codes for CASSTSGGSYEQYF. The chain uses TRBV11-3 and TRBJ2-5, with 9 bases aligning to TRBD2. The DNA end is more similar to TRBJ2-7, so the J call may be wrong. This CDR3 contains 14 residues. Germline V lookup: CDR1 SGHNT, CDR2 YENEEA.

The chain is built from TRBV14 and TRBJ2-6; TRBD2 agrees at 8 bases. The length of the CDR3 is 19 residues. CDR1 is SGHDN, CDR2 FVKESK, per germline. J lost 0 bases, V lost 4 bases, and 11 bases had no gene match. Written as DNA, the CDR3 is TGTGCCAGCAGCCCCCAAGCGGGAGCCAAAGGCTCTGGGGCCAACGTCCTGACTTTC. It encodes CASSPQAGAKGSGANVLTF.

The chain joins TRBV19 to TRBJ2-7; 11 bases line up with TRBD1. This CDR3 region has 14 residues. J gave up 0 bases and V 8 bases, and 3 bases lay outside the gene matches. Per germline, CDR1 LNHDA and CDR2 SQIVND (reference sequence). The CDR3 here is CASRGTGGSYEQYF. CDR3 bases: TGTGCCAGTCGAGGGACAGGGGGCTCCTACGAGCAGTACTTC. Filled out from reference TRBV19 and TRBJ2-7, the complete variable domain reads DGGITQSPKYLFRKEGQNVTLSCEQNLNHDAMYWYRQDPGQGLRLIYYSQIVNDFQKGDIAEGYSVSREKKESFPLTVTSAQKNPTAFYLCASRGTGGSYEQYFGPGTRLTVT.

The rearrangement uses TRBV7-8 and TRBJ2-3, with 7 bases that match TRBD2. Germline loops: CDR1 SGHVS, CDR2 FQNEAQ. Germline trimming cut 1 base from V and 5 bases from J; bases unmatched to any gene: 9. CDR3 length: 16 amino acids. The CDR3 bases are TGTGCCAGCAGCTTAGGCGGGGGAAGTGGGAAAGATACGCAGTATTTT. Translating it yields CASSLGGGSGKDTQYF.

The V call is TRBV5-1, the J call TRBJ1-1; 10 positions match TRBD1. This CDR3 comprises 15 residues. From germline, CDR1 is SGHRS and CDR2 YFSETQ. Trimming cost V 4 bases and J 8 bases; bases outside gene matches: 11. The CDR3 reads CASSQYADRGREAFF. The CDR3 nucleotides read TGCGCCAGCAGCCAGTATGCGGACAGGGGGAGAGAAGCTTTCTTT.

The chain couples TRBV19 to TRBJ2-1; possible D gene TRBD1, 6 bases. Germline CDR1 LNHDA, CDR2 SQIVND (reference sequence). This CDR3 is built from 11 residues. Trimming took off 6 bases at V and 7 bases at J, with 7 bases between the two ends. The CDR3 is CASRDRNEQFF. DNA of the CDR3: TGTGCCAGTAGGGACAGAAATGAGCAGTTCTTC. The full variable domain, its missing parts supplied by reference TRBV19 and TRBJ2-1, is DGGITQSPKYLFRKEGQNVTLSCEQNLNHDAMYWYRQDPGQGLRLIYYSQIVNDFQKGDIAEGYSVSREKKESFPLTVTSAQKNPTAFYLCASRDRNEQFFGPGTRLTVL.

The V and J genes are TRBV5-1 and TRBJ2-3; the match to TRBD2 covers 10 bases. Germline V CDR1 and CDR2: SGHRS, YFSETQ. The CDR3 extends over 15 amino acids. Trimming removed 4 bases from V and 3 bases from J; junction bases left unmatched: 5. The CDR3 region is CASSILAGVTDTQYF. The CDR3 nucleotides are TGCGCCAGCAGCATTCTAGCGGGAGTGACAGATACGCAGTATTTT. Together with reference TRBV5-1 and TRBJ2-3, the CDR3 gives the full variable domain: KAGVTQTPRYLIKTRGQQVTLSCSPISGHRSVSWYQQTPGQGLQFLFEYFSETQRNKGNFPGRFSGRQFSNSRSEMNVSTLELGDSALYLCASSILAGVTDTQYFGPGTRLTVL.

This clone occurred once. The chain uses TRBV28 and TRBJ2-1, with D possibly matching TRBD2 (5 bases). The germline V gene encodes CDR1 MDHEN and CDR2 SYDVKM. This CDR3 is 15 amino acids long. V was clipped by 2 bases and J by 0 bases, with 8 bases between them. CDR3 in amino acids: CASSLISGSYNEQFF. In nucleotides, the CDR3 is TGTGCCAGCAGTTTAATCAGCGGCTCCTACAATGAGCAGTTCTTC.

The chain couples TRBV28 to TRBJ2-5, with 7 positions matching TRBD2. The J segment lost 6 bases and the V segment lost 5 bases, leaving 9 bases of the junction unmatched. The CDR3 extends over 14 amino acids. The germline gives CDR1 MDHEN, CDR2 SYDVKM. CDR3 bases: TGTGCCAGCAGTCTTGGCGGGGAGGGACAGACCCAGTACTTC. This encodes CASSLGGEGQTQYF.

The genes are TRBV5-4 and TRBJ2-1, with D unresolved. V lost 2 bases and J 4 bases, leaving 10 bases between the germline ends. Germline assignment: CDR1 SGHNT and CDR2 YYREEE (reference sequence). The CDR3 is 14 amino acids. The CDR3 loop is CASSLWLPYNEQFF. In nucleotides, the CDR3 is TGTGCCAGCAGCTTATGGCTCCCTTACAATGAGCAGTTCTTC.

The V call is TRBV14, the J call TRBJ1-1; 8 nucleotides agree with TRBD1. This CDR3 comprises 13 residues. CDR1 and CDR2 (germline): SGHDN, FVKESK. V was pared by 9 bases and J by 4 bases, with 7 bases of the junction left unmatched. Here the CDR3 DNA reads TGTGCCAGTACGACAGGGGTGTTCACTGAAGCTTTCTTT. Translated: CASTTGVFTEAFF.

The chain is built from TRBV15 and TRBJ1-4, with 7 bases aligning to TRBD1. The CDR3 has 16 residues. The germline CDR1 and CDR2 sequences are LNHNV and YYDKDF (reference sequence). The V gene end was trimmed by 0 bases and the J gene end by 7 bases; junction bases not matched to a gene: 8. For the CDR3, the DNA is TGTGCCACCAGCAGAGATCTGCCGCAGGGGGTTGAAAAACTGTTTTTT. Its protein product is CATSRDLPQGVEKLFF.

The chain uses TRBV15 and TRBJ2-3, with 14 bases fitting TRBD2. The CDR3 is made up of 15 amino acids. The germline gives CDR1 LNHNV, CDR2 YYDKDF (reference sequence). Trimming took 4 bases from V and 4 from J; bases not matched to a gene: 1. CDR3 sequence: CATSKGLAGADTQYF. The CDR3 DNA reads TGTGCCACCAGCAAGGGACTAGCGGGAGCAGATACGCAGTATTTT.

This clone has more than one count but fewer than ten. V usage is TRBV2 and J usage is TRBJ2-7; D not resolved. Trimming took off 7 bases at V and 3 bases at J, with 13 bases between the two ends. Per the germline V gene, CDR1 is SNHLY and CDR2 is FYNNEI. The CDR3 is 13 amino acids. CDR3 sequence (DNA): TGTGCCAGCAATCCCGCAGATCACTACGAGCAGTACTTC. Its translation is CASNPADHYEQYF. The complete variable domain, with remaining parts taken from reference TRBV2 and TRBJ2-7, reads EPEVTQTPSHQVTQMGQEVILRCVPISNHLYFYWYRQILGQKVEFLVSFYNNEISEKSEIFDDQFSVERPDGSNFTLKIRSTKLEDSAMYFCASNPADHYEQYFGPGTRLTVT.